This is a list of T cell receptor beta chains from one sample in a study of blood T cell repertoires in COVID-19. TCRdb keeps only in-frame clones here, not all; method: immunoSEQ multiplex PCR. The sample includes 80,000 or so clones, approximately 82% of them seen just once. Sequences were obtained from peripheral blood. These receptors were obtained from a woman aged 70-85 years with acute or convalescent COVID-19. The CDR3 runs from the conserved cysteine through the conserved F or W. A D gene is named only where the DNA matches it firmly. The size entry is marked missing in some rows and otherwise reads once, few, many or a size class.

>TRBJ2-3|TRBV7-6|NA|TRBD1
TGTGCCAGCAGCTTGGCGACAGGGTTCACAGATACGCAGTATTTT
CASSLATGFTDTQYF
>TRBJ1-1|TRBV12-3/TRBV12-4|NA|NA
TGTGCCAGCAGTCCAGGGTCTGGGACTGAAGCTTTCTTT
CASSPGSGTEAFF
>TRBJ2-7|TRBV27|NA|TRBD1
TGTGCCAGCAGTTCGCCCATTGGCAGGGGGCAACATCGCGAGCAGTACTTC
CASSSPIGRGQHREQYF
>TRBJ1-3|TRBV21-1|NA|NA
TGTGCCAGCAGCCACTTCCCGCACCCGGTCAGAGGAGTGGACACCATATATTTT
CASSHFPHPVRGVDTIYF
>TRBJ2-7|TRBV4-1|few|TRBD1
TGCGCCAGCAGCCAAGAGGACAGGGGGCTCTACGAGCAGTACTTC
CASSQEDRGLYEQYF
>TRBJ2-3|TRBV6-5|few|TRBD1
TGTGCCAGCAGCCTGACAGGGAAGGTAGGAGATACGCAGTATTTT
CASSLTGKVGDTQYF
>TRBJ1-1|TRBV28|NA|NA
TGTGCCAGCAGACCATTTCCCGGCGGGGAGGAGAACACTGAAGCTTTCTTT
CASRPFPGGEENTEAFF
>TRBJ1-2|TRBV7-9|NA|NA
TGTGCCAGCAGCTTATTGGCAGGGGAAGCTAACTATGGCTACACCTTC
CASSLLAGEANYGYTF
>TRBJ1-1|TRBV27|once|NA
TGTGCCAGCAGTTTCCCGGGAGGCACTGAAGCTTTCTTT
CASSFPGGTEAFF
>TRBJ2-1|TRBV11-2|once|TRBD2
TGTGCCAGCAGCACAGGACTAGCGGTGGGGGGGACCTACAATGAGCAGTTCTTC
CASSTGLAVGGTYNEQFF
>TRBJ1-2|TRBV30|NA|NA
TGTGCCTGGAGTAACGGGGCGGGGGGCTACACCTTC
CAWSNGAGGYTF
>TRBJ2-7|TRBV2|NA|NA
TGTGCCAGCACCCTCCGGCCAGGGGCGAGGGAGCAGTACTTC
CASTLRPGAREQYF
>TRBJ2-1|TRBV25-1|NA|TRBD2
TGTGCCAGCAGTGATTGGACTAGCGAGTACAATGAGCAGTTCTTC
CASSDWTSEYNEQFF
>TRBJ2-3|TRBV7-2|NA|TRBD2
TGTGCCAGCAGCTCACAAGCGGGAGGGCCCGCAGATACGCAGTATTTT
CASSSQAGGPADTQYF
>TRBJ1-5|TRBV27|NA|NA
TGTGCCAGCAGTTTAGGCAGGACTTATCAGCCCCAGCATTTT
CASSLGRTYQPQHF
>TRBJ2-1|TRBV5-1|NA|NA
TGCGCCAGCAGCCCCGCCCTGAGGCCAAAGAATGAGCAGTTCTTC
CASSPALRPKNEQFF
>TRBJ2-2|TRBV7-9|NA|NA
TGTGCCAGCGACTTATGGGCTAGCGACACCGGGGAGCTGTTTTTT
CASDLWASDTGELFF
>TRBJ2-7|TRBV19|NA|NA
TGTGCCAGTAGTATTTTCGATGGCCGATACGAGCAGTACTTC
CASSIFDGRYEQYF
>TRBJ2-1|TRBV13|once|NA
TGTGCCAGCAGCTTACAGGGCTACAAGCAGTTCTTC
CASSLQGYKQFF
>TRBJ2-3|TRBV5-4|NA|TRBD2
TGTGCCAGCAGCTTGGAGGGACTAGCGGGAGATACGCAGTATTTT
CASSLEGLAGDTQYF
>TRBJ2-2|TRBV19|NA|NA
TGTGCCAGTAGCACCGGACAGTCGCACACCGGGGAGCTGTTTTTT
CASSTGQSHTGELFF
>TRBJ1-1|TRBV10-3|NA|NA
TGTGCCATCACAGGGTCTATGAACACTGAAGCTTTCTTT
CAITGSMNTEAFF
>TRBJ1-1|TRBV19|NA|NA
TGTGCCAGTAGCCCCAGGGGCGGTGGGATCGGAGAAGCTTTCTTT
CASSPRGGGIGEAFF
>TRBJ2-5|TRBV18|NA|NA
TGTGCCAGCTCACCACCGACAGGAACCATTCAAGAGACCCAGTACTTC
CASSPPTGTIQETQYF
>TRBJ1-2|TRBV20-1|NA|TRBD1
TGCAGTACAGGACAGGCGCAGGGCTACACCTTC
CSTGQAQGYTF
>TRBJ2-6|TRBV19|NA|NA
TGTGCCAGTCGGGGGGCCCACTCTGGGGCCAACGTCCTGACTTTC
CASRGAHSGANVLTF
>TRBJ2-7|TRBV12-5|NA|TRBD1
TGTGCTAGTGGTTTGGTACTTGGACAGGGGGGCGAGCAGTACTTC
CASGLVLGQGGEQYF
>TRBJ2-2|TRBV3-1/TRBV3-2|NA|NA
TGTGCCAGCAGGGATGGGCCCTTCACCGGGGAGCTGTTTTTT
CASRDGPFTGELFF
>TRBJ1-2|TRBV24-1|NA|NA
TGTGCCACCAGTGGGGCAGGATTACGCGGCTACACCTTC
CATSGAGLRGYTF
>TRBJ1-5|TRBV6-5|NA|NA
TGTGCCAGCACAACAGGGCCTAATAATCAGCCCCAGCATTTT
CASTTGPNNQPQHF
>TRBJ2-1|TRBV5-1|once|TRBD2
TGCGCCAGCAGCTTGCAAATAGCGGGAGGGATTGAGCAGTTCTTC
CASSLQIAGGIEQFF
>TRBJ2-7|TRBV20-1|NA|TRBD2
TGCAGTGCTAGTGGTTGGGGGACTAGCGGCTCCTACGAGCAGTACTTC
CSASGWGTSGSYEQYF
>TRBJ2-1|TRBV10-1|NA|TRBD2
TGCGCCAGCAGACTACTAGCGGGAATTAACAATGAGCAGTTCTTC
CASRLLAGINNEQFF
>TRBJ1-1|TRBV5-6|NA|TRBD1
TGTGCCAGCAGCTTGGACGGGACAGCAATGAACACTGAAGCTTTCTTT
CASSLDGTAMNTEAFF
>TRBJ2-2|TRBV11-2|NA|TRBD1
TGTGCCAGCAAAATCCCCAGACAGGGTGTGGGCACCGGGGAGCTGTTTTTT
CASKIPRQGVGTGELFF
>TRBJ1-5|TRBV25-1|NA|TRBD1
TGTGCCAGCAGTCAGACAGGGCGGAATCAGCCCCAGCATTTT
CASSQTGRNQPQHF
>TRBJ1-2|TRBV5-6|NA|NA
TGTGCCAGCAGCTCTCCCCGGGGGGCGCAGTATGGCTACACCTTC
CASSSPRGAQYGYTF
>TRBJ2-7|TRBV10-3|NA|NA
TGTGCCATTGGGCAGGGTACCTACGAGCAGTACTTC
CAIGQGTYEQYF
>TRBJ2-1|TRBV21-1|NA|NA
TGTGCCAGCAGAGGACTAGCGGGAAAGCTCCACAATGAGCAGTTCTTC
CASRGLAGKLHNEQFF
>TRBJ2-1|TRBV25-1|NA|TRBD2
TGTGCCAGCAGTATTAGCGGGAGGCCTTTGGTTGTGCAGTTCTTC
CASSISGRPLVVQFF
>TRBJ2-1|TRBV7-3|NA|TRBD2
TGTGCCAGCAGCTTAAGGCCGGGAGGAGATGAGCAGTTCTTC
CASSLRPGGDEQFF
>TRBJ1-4|TRBV5-1|few|NA
TGCGCCAGCAGCCCCGAACCGGGACAAGTAAATGAAAAACTGTTTTTT
CASSPEPGQVNEKLFF
>TRBJ2-7|TRBV6-1|NA|NA
TGTGCCAGCAGTGAAGCGGCGGGGCAAGGATCCTACGAGCAGTACTTC
CASSEAAGQGSYEQYF
>TRBJ1-6|TRBV6-5|once|TRBD1
TGTGCCAGCACCCGGGACAGATGGAATTCACCCCTCCACTTT
CASTRDRWNSPLHF
>TRBJ1-1|TRBV2|few|NA
TGTGCCAGCAGTGTTACAGGGTCTTCCCCTGAAGCTTTCTTT
CASSVTGSSPEAFF
>TRBJ2-5|TRBV5-1|NA|TRBD1
TGCGCCAGCAGCCGACAGGGGGAAGGGGAGACCCAGTACTTC
CASSRQGEGETQYF
>TRBJ1-3|TRBV18|NA|NA
TGTGCCAGCTCACCTCGGGAAGCCTCTGGAAACACCATATATTTT
CASSPREASGNTIYF
>TRBJ2-3|TRBV5-6|NA|TRBD2
TGTGCCAGCAGCTCGGGACTAGGAGTCGCAGATACGCAGTATTTT
CASSSGLGVADTQYF
>TRBJ2-2|TRBV4-2|once|NA
TGTGCCAGCAGCCCCCCGGGACGCCTCGGGGGCGGGGAGCTGTTTTTT
CASSPPGRLGGGELFF
>TRBJ1-6|TRBV7-2|NA|NA
TGTGCCAGCAGCTTAGAGAGCTCCTATAATTCACCCCTCCACTTT
CASSLESSYNSPLHF
>TRBJ2-2|TRBV7-3|NA|NA
TGTGCCAGCAGCCCTACGTCTCGGGTCCTTGGCACCGGGGAGCTGTTTTTT
CASSPTSRVLGTGELFF
>TRBJ2-2|TRBV19|few|NA
TGTGCCAGTAGTTACCAGGCGGGCACCGGGGAGCTGTTTTTT
CASSYQAGTGELFF
>TRBJ2-3|TRBV10-1|NA|TRBD1
TGCGCCAGCAGTGCAGGGGGCGCTTCAGATACGCAGTATTTT
CASSAGGASDTQYF
>TRBJ2-1|TRBV30|once|TRBD2
TGTGCCTGGAGTCTCAGTAGCGGGAGGATATATGAGCAGTTCTTC
CAWSLSSGRIYEQFF
>TRBJ1-1|TRBV6-1|NA|NA
TGTGCCAGCAGTGAAATAGGAAGGAGGAACACTGAAGCTTTCTTT
CASSEIGRRNTEAFF
>TRBJ2-1|TRBV5-1|NA|NA
TGCGCCAGCAGCTTGTCGGGGTTGGGTGAGCAGTTCTTC
CASSLSGLGEQFF
>TRBJ2-5|TRBV6-1|NA|NA
TGTGCCAGCAGTGAAGCGTGGGACTCGCTGTACCAAGAGACCCAGTACTTC
CASSEAWDSLYQETQYF